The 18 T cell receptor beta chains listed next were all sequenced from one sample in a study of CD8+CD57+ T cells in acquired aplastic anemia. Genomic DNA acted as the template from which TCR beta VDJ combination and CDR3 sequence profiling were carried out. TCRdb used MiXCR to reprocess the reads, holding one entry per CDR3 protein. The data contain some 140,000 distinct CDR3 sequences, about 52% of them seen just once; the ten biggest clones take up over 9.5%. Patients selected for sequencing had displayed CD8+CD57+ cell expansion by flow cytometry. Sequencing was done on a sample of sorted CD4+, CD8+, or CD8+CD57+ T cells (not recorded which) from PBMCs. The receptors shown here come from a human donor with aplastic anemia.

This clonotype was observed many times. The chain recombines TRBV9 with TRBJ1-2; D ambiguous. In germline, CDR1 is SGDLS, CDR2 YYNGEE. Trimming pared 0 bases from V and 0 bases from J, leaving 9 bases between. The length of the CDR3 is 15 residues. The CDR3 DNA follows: TGTGCCAGCAGCGTAGCCCAACAAGCTAACTATGGCTACACCTTC. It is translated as CASSVAQQANYGYTF.

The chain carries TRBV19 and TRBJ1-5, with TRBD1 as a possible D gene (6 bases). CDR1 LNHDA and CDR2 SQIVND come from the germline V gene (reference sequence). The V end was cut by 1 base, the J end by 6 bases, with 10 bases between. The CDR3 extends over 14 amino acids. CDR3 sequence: CASSIARGGQPQHF. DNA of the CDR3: TGTGCCAGTAGTATAGCCAGGGGCGGTCAGCCCCAGCATTTT.

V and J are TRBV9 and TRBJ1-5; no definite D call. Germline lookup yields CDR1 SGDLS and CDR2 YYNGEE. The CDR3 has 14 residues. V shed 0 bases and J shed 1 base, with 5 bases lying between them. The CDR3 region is CASSVDGSNQPQHF. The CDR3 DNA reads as TGTGCCAGCAGCGTAGATGGCAGCAATCAGCCCCAGCATTTT.

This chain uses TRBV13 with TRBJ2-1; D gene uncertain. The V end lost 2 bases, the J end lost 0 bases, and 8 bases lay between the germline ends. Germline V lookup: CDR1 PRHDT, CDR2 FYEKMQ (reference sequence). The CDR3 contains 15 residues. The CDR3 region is CASSLCGYSYNEQFF. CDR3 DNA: TGTGCCAGCAGCTTATGCGGATACTCCTACAATGAGCAGTTCTTC.

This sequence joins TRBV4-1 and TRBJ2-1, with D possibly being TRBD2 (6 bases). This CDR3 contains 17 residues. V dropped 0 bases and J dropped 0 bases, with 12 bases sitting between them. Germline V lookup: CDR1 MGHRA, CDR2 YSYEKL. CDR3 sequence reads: CASSQDVAGSSYNEQFF. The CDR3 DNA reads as TGCGCCAGCAGCCAAGATGTGGCGGGAAGCTCCTACAATGAGCAGTTCTTC.

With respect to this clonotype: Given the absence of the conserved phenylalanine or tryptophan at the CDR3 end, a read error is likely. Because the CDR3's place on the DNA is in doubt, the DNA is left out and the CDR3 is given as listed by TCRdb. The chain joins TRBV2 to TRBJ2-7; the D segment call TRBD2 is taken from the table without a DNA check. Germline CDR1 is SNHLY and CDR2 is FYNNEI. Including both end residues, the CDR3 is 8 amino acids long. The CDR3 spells CASIGLAG.

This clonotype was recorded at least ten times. The CDR3 spells CASIPTDQEEAFF. The CDR3 bases are TGTGCCAGCATCCCTACGGACCAGGAGGAAGCTTTCTTT. The chain combines TRBV7-8 with TRBJ1-1; D gene ambiguous. The germline gives CDR1 SGHVS, CDR2 FQNEAQ. The V end was cut by 7 bases, the J end by 8 bases, with 17 bases between. This CDR3 spans 13 amino acids.

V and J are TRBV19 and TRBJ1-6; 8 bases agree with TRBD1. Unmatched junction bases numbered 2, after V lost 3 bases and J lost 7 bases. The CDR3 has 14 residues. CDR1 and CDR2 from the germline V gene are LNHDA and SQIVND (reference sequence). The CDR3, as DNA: TGTGCCAGTAGTATCGGGACAGGCAATTCACCCCTCCACTTT. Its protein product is CASSIGTGNSPLHF.

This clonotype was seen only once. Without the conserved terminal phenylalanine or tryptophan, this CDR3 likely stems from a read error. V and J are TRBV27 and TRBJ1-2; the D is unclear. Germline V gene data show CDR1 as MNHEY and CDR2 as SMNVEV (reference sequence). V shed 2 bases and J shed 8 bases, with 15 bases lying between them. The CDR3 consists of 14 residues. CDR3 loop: CASSLTRAQVGYTL. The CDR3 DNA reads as TGTGCCAGCAGTTTAACCCGGGCCCAGGTCGGCTACACCCTC.

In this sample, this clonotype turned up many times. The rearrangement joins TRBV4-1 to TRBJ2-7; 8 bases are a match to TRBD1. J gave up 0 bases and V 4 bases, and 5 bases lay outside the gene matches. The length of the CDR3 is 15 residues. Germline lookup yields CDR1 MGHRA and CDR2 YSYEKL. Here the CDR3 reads CASSRRQGPSYEQYF. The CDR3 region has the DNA TGCGCCAGCAGCCGAAGACAGGGGCCCTCCTACGAGCAGTACTTC.

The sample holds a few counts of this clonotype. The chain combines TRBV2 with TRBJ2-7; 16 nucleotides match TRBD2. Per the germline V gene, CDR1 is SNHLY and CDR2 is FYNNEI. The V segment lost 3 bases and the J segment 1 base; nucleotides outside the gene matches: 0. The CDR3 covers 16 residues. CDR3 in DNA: TGTGCCAGCAGTGAGGGACTAGCGGGAGGGTCCTACGAGCAGTACTTC. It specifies CASSEGLAGGSYEQYF.

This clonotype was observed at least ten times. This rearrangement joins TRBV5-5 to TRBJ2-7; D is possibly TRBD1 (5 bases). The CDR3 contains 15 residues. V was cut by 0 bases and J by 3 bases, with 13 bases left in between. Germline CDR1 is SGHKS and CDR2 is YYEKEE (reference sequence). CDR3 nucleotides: TGTGCCAGCAGCTTGGAGTGGGGCCCTCGCTACGAGCAGTACTTC. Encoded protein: CASSLEWGPRYEQYF.

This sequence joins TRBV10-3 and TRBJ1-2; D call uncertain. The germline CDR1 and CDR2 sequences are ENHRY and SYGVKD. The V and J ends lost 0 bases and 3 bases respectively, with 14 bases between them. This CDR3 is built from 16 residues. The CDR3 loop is CAISESGPRGHYGYTF. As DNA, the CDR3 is TGTGCCATCAGTGAGTCTGGTCCCAGAGGACACTATGGCTACACCTTC.

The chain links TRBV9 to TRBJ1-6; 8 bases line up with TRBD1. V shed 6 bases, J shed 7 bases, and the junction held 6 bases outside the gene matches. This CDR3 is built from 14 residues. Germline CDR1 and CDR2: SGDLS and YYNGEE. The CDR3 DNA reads TGTGCCAGCACCCAGACAGGGGTGAATTCACCCCTCCACTTT. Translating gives CASTQTGVNSPLHF.

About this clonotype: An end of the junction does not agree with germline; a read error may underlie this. The DNA for the CDR3 is TGTGCCAGCAGTGAATATGCAGAGAACACTAAAGCTTTCTTT. Translation gives CASSEYAENTKAFF. The V and J genes are TRBV25-1 and TRBJ1-1; no clear D gene. There are 14 residues in the CDR3. Germline CDR1 reads MGHDK; CDR2 reads SYGVNS.

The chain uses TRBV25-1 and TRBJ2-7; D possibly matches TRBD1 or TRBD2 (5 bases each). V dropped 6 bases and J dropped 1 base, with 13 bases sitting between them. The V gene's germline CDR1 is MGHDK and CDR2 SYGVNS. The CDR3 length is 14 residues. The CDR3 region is CASRTGTYSYEQYF. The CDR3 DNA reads TGTGCCAGCAGGACCGGGACCTATTCCTACGAGCAGTACTTC.

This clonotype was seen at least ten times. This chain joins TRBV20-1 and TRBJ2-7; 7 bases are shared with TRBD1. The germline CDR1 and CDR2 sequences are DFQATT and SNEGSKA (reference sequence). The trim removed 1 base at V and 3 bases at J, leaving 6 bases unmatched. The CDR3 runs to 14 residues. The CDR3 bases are TGCAGTGCTAGAGGCCCGGGACAGCACTACGAGCAGTACTTC. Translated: CSARGPGQHYEQYF.

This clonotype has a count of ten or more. DNA for the CDR3: TGCAGTGCTAGGACCGACAGGGGCGGGTACGAGCAGTACTTC. Translation: CSARTDRGGYEQYF. The chain joins TRBV20-1 to TRBJ2-7, with 8 bases matching TRBD1. V shed 3 bases and J 4 bases; nucleotides not matched to a gene: 8. CDR1 DFQATT and CDR2 SNEGSKA come from the germline V gene (reference sequence). This CDR3 has 14 amino acids.